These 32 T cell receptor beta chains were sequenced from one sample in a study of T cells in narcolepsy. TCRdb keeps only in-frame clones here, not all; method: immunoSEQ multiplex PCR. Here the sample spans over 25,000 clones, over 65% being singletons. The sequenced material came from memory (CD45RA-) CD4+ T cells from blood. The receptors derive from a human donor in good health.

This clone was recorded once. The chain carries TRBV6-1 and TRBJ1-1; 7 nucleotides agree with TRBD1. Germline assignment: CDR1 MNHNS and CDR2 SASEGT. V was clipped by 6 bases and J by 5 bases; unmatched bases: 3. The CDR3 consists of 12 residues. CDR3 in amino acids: CASRRTGTEAFF. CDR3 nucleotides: TGTGCCAGCAGGCGGACAGGAACTGAAGCTTTCTTT.

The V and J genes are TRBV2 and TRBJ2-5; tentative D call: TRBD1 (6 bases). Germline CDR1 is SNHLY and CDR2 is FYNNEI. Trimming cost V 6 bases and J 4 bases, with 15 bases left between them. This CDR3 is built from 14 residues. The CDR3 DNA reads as TGTGCCAGCAGGGCGGCGACAGGCAGAGAGACCCAGTACTTC. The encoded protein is CASRAATGRETQYF.

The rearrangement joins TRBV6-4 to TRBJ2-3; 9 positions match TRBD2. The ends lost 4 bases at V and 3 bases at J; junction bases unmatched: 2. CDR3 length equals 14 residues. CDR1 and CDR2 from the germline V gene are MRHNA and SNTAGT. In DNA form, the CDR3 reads TGTGCCAGCAGTGCGCGGGGGGGGACAGATACGCAGTATTTT. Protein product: CASSARGGTDTQYF.

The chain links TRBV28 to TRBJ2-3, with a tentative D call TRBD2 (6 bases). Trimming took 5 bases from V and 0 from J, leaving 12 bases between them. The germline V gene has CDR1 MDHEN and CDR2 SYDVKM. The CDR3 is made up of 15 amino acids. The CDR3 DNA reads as TGTGCCAGCAGTGGGAGGACCTTTAGCACAGATACGCAGTATTTT. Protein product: CASSGRTFSTDTQYF.

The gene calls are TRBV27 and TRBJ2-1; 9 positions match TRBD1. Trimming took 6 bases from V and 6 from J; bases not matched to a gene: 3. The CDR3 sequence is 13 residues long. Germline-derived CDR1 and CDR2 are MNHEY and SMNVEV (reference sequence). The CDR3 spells CASRTGGTNEQFF. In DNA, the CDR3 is TGTGCCAGCAGGACAGGGGGGACCAATGAGCAGTTCTTC.

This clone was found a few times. CDR3 nucleotide sequence: TGTGCCAGCAGCCGACCGAGAGATACGCAGTATTTT. The encoded protein is CASSRPRDTQYF. The chain is built from TRBV7-9 and TRBJ2-3; D is unresolved. Germline V gives CDR1 SEHNR, CDR2 FQNEAQ (reference sequence). Trimming left V 5 bases short and J 5 bases short, with 8 bases between. CDR3 length: 12 residues.

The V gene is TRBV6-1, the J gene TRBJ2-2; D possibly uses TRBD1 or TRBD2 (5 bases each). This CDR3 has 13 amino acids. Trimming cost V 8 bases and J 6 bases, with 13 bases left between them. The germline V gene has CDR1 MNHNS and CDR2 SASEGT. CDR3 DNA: TGTGCCAGCGGAAGATGGGACGCCGGGGAGCTGTTTTTT. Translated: CASGRWDAGELFF.

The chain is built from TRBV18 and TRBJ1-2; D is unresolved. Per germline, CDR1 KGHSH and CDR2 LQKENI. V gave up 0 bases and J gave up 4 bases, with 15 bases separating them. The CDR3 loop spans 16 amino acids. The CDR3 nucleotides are TGTGCCAGCTCACCACCGGCAGGTCCTGGTAGCTATGGCTACACCTTC. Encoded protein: CASSPPAGPGSYGYTF. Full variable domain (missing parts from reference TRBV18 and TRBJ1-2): NAGVMQNPRHLVRRRGQEARLRCSPMKGHSHVYWYRQLPEEGLKFMVYLQKENIIDESGMPKERFSAEFPKEGPSILRIQQVVRGDSAAYFCASSPPAGPGSYGYTFGSGTRLTVV.

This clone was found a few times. The CDR3 sequence: CASSLTSGNTDTQYF. The CDR3 nucleotides read TGTGCCAGCAGCTTGACTAGCGGGAACACAGATACGCAGTATTTT. The gene calls are TRBV7-2 and TRBJ2-3, with 11 positions matching TRBD2. Unmatched junction bases numbered 1, after V lost 3 bases and J lost 2 bases. Germline values: CDR1 SGHTA, CDR2 FQGNSA. This CDR3 has 15 amino acids.

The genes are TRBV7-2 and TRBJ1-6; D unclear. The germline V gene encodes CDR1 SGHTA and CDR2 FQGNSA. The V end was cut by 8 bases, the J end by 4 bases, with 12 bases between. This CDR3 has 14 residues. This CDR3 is CASASGLYNSPLHF. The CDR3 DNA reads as TGTGCCAGCGCTTCGGGGTTGTATAATTCACCCCTCCACTTT.

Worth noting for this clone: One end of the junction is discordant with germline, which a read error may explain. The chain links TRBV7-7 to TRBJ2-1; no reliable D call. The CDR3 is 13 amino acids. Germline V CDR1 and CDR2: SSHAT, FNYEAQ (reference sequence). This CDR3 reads CASSLDLYNEQFF. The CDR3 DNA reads TGTGCTAGCAGCCTCGACCTTTACAATGAGCAGTTCTTC.

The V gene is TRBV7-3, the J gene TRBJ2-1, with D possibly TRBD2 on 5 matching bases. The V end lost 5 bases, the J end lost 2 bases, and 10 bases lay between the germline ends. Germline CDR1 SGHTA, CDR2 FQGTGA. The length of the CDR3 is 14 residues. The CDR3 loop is CASSPGLAYNEQFF. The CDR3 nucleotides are TGTGCCAGCAGCCCCGGACTGGCCTACAATGAGCAGTTCTTC.

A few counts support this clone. Here the CDR3 reads CASRGRINEKLFF. As DNA, the CDR3 is TGTGCCAGCAGGGGACGGATCAATGAAAAACTGTTTTTT. This chain connects TRBV6-6 to TRBJ1-4, with a tentative D call TRBD1 (5 bases). The CDR3 loop spans 13 amino acids. V was clipped by 6 bases and J by 5 bases, with 10 bases between them. Germline V gene lookup returns CDR1 MNHNY and CDR2 SVGAGI (reference sequence).

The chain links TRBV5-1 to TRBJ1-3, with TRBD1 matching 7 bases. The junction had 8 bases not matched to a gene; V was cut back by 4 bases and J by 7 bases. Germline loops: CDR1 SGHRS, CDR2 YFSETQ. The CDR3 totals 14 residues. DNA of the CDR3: TGCGCCAGCAGCCTAACCACAGGGGAGAACACCATATATTTT. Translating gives CASSLTTGENTIYF.

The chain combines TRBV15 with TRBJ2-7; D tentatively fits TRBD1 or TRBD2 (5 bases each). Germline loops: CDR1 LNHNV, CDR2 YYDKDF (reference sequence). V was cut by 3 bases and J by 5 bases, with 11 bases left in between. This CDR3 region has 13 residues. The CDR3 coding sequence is TGTGCCACCAGCAGCAAGGGGACCCACGAGCAGTACTTC. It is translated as CATSSKGTHEQYF.

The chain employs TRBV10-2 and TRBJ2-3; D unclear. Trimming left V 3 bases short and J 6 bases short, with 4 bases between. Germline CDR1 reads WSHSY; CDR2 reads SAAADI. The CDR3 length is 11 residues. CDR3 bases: TGCGCCAGCAGTGAAGGTGATACGCAGTATTTT. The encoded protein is CASSEGDTQYF.

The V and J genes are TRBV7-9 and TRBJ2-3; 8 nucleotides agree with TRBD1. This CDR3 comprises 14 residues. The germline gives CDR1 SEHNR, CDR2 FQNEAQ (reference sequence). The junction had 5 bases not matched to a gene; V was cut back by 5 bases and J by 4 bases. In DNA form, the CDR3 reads TGTGCCAGCAGCCCAGGGGGCGCGGCAGATACGCAGTATTTT. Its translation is CASSPGGAADTQYF.

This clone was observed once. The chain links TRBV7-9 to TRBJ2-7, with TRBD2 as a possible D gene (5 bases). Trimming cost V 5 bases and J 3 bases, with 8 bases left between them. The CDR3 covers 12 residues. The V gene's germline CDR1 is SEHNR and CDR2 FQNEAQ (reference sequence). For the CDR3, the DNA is TGTGCCAGCAGCCCTGGGAGCTACGAGCAGTACTTC. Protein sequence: CASSPGSYEQYF.

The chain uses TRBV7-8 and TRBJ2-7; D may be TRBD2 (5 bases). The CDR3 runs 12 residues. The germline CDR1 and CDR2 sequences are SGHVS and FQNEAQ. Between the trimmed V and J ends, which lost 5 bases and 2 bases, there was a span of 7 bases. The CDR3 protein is CASSTGTYEQYF. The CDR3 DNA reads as TGTGCCAGCAGCACCGGGACCTACGAGCAGTACTTC.

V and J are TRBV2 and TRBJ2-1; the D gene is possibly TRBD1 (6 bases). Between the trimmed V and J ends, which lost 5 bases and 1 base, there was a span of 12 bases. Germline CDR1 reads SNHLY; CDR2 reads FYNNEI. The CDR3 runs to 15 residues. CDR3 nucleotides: TGTGCCAGCAGTTACAGGGCCCGTTCCTACAATGAGCAGTTCTTC. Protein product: CASSYRARSYNEQFF.

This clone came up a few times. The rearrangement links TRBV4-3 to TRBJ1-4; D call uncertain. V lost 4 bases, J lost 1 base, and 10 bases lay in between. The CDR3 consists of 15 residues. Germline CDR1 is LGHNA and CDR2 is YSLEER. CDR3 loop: CASSLFEGTNEKLFF. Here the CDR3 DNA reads TGCGCCAGCAGCCTTTTTGAAGGAACTAATGAAAAACTGTTTTTT.

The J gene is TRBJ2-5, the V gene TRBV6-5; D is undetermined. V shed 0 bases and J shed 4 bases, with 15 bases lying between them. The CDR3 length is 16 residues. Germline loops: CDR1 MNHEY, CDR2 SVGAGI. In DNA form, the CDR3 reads TGTGCCAGCAGTTACTCTCACGGCAGTTCAGGAGAGACCCAGTACTTC. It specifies CASSYSHGSSGETQYF.

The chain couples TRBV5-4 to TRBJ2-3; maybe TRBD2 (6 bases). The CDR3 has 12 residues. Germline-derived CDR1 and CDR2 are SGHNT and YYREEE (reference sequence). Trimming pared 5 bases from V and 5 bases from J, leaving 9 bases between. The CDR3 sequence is CASSDGRDTQYF. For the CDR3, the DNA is TGTGCCAGCAGTGACGGGAGAGATACGCAGTATTTT.

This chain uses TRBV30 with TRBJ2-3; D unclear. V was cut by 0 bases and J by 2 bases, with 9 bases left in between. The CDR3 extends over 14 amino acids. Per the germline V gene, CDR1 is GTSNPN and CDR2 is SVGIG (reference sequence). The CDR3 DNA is TGTGCCTGGAGTGTTAGGCTTCCCACAGATACGCAGTATTTT. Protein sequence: CAWSVRLPTDTQYF.

CDR3 nucleotide sequence: TGTGCCAGCAGCCGGGAGGTCTACAATGAGCAGTTCTTC. It translates to CASSREVYNEQFF. The chain links TRBV7-9 to TRBJ2-1; 7 bases fit TRBD2. Trimming at V came to 5 bases and at J to 3 bases, leaving 1 base not matched to a gene. Germline V lookup: CDR1 SEHNR, CDR2 FQNEAQ (reference sequence). CDR3 length: 13 amino acids.

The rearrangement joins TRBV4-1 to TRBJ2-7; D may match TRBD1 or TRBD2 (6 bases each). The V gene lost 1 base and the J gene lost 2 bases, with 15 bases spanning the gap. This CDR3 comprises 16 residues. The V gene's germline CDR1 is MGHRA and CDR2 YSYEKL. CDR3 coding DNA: TGCGCCAGCAGCCAAGCTGGGGGGCGCGGAACCTACGAGCAGTACTTC. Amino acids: CASSQAGGRGTYEQYF.

In nucleotides, the CDR3 is TGCGCCAGCAGCTTGGCGCCGGGGGCTGACGAGCAGTACTTC. This gives the protein CASSLAPGADEQYF. The rearrangement links TRBV5-1 to TRBJ2-5; perhaps D is TRBD1 or TRBD2 (6 bases each). The end of the DNA fits TRBJ2-7 better, so the J call may be wrong. Germline CDR1 SGHRS, CDR2 YFSETQ. This CDR3 is built from 14 residues.

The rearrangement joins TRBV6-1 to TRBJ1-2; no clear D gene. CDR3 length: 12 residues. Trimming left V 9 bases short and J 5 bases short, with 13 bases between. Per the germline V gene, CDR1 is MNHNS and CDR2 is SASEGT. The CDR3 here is CASSGINYGYTF. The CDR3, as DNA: TGTGCCAGTTCGGGGATCAATTATGGCTACACCTTC.

The CDR3 loop is CASSPQNSGANVLTF. CDR3 DNA: TGTGCCAGCAGCCCTCAAAACTCTGGGGCCAACGTCCTGACTTTC. V is TRBV11-2 and J is TRBJ2-6; no clear D. The V end lost 5 bases, the J end lost 0 bases, and 8 bases lay between the germline ends. Germline CDR1 is SGHAT and CDR2 is FQNNGV. This CDR3 region has 15 residues.

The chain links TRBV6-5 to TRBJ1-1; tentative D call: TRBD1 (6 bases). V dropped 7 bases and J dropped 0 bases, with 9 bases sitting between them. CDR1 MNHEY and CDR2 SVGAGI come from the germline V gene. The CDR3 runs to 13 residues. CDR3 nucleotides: TGTGCCAGCAACAGGGCACTGAACACTGAAGCTTTCTTT. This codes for CASNRALNTEAFF.

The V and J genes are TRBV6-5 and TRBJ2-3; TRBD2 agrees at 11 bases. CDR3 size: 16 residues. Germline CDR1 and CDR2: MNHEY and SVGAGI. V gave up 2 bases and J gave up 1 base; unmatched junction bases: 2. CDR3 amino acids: CASSYLSGRGTDTQYF. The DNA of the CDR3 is TGTGCCAGCAGTTACCTTAGCGGGAGGGGCACAGATACGCAGTATTTT.

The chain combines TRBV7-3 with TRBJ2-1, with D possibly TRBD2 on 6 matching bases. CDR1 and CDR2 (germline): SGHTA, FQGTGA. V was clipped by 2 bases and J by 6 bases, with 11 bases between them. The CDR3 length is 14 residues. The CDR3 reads CASSLAGLANEQFF. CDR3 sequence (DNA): TGTGCCAGCAGCTTAGCGGGACTGGCCAATGAGCAGTTCTTC.